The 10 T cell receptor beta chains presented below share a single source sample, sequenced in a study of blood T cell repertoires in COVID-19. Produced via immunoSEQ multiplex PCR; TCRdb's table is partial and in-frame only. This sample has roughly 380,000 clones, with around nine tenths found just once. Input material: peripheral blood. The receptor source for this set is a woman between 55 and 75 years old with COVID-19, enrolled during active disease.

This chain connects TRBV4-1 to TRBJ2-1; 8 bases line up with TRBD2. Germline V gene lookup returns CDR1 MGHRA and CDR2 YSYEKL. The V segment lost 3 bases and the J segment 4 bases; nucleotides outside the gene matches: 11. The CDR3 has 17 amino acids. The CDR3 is CASSQAIAGTLYNEQFF. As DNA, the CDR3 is TGCGCCAGCAGCCAGGCTATAGCGGGGACTTTATACAATGAGCAGTTCTTC.

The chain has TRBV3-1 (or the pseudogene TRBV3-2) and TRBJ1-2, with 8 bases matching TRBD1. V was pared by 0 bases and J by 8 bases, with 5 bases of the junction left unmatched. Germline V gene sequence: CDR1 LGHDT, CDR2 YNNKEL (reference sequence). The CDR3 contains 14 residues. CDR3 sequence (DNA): TGTGCCAGCAGCCAAGATCGCACAGGGGGGGGCTACACCTTC. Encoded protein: CASSQDRTGGGYTF.

CDR3 sequence: CASSYSLAVSTDTQYF. The DNA for the CDR3 is TGTGCCAGCAGTTACAGCCTAGCGGTGAGCACAGATACGCAGTATTTT. The chain links TRBV6-2 or TRBV6-3 to TRBJ2-3, with 7 bases aligning to TRBD2. This CDR3 has 16 amino acids. J was trimmed by 0 bases and V by 2 bases; bases with no gene match: 5. The germline V gene has CDR1 MNHEY and CDR2 SVGEGT.

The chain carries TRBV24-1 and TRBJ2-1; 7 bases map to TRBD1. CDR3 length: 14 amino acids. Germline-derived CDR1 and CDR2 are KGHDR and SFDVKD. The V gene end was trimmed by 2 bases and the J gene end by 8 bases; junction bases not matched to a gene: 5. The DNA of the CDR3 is TGTGCCACCAGTGATTCGAACAGGGGACATGAGCAGTTCTTC. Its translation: CATSDSNRGHEQFF.

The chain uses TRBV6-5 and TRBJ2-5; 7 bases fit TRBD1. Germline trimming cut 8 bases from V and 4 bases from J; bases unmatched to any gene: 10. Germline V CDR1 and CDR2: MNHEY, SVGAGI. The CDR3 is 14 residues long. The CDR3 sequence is CASADTGDRETQYF. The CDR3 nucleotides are TGTGCCAGCGCCGATACAGGGGATCGAGAGACCCAGTACTTC.

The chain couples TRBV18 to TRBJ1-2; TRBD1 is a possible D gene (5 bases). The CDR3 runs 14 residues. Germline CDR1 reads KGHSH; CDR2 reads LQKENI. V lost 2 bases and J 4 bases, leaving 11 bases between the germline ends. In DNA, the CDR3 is TGTGCCAGCTCACCAGATGCAGGGCTCTATGGCTACACCTTC. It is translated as CASSPDAGLYGYTF. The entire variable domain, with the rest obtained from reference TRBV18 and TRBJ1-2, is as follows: NAGVMQNPRHLVRRRGQEARLRCSPMKGHSHVYWYRQLPEEGLKFMVYLQKENIIDESGMPKERFSAEFPKEGPSILRIQQVVRGDSAAYFCASSPDAGLYGYTFGSGTRLTVV.

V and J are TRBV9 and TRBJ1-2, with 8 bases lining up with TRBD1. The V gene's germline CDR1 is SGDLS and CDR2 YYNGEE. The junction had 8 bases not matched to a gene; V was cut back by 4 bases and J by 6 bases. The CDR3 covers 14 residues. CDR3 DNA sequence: TGTGCCAGCAGCTCAGGACAGGGCCCGCATGGCTACACCTTC. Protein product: CASSSGQGPHGYTF.

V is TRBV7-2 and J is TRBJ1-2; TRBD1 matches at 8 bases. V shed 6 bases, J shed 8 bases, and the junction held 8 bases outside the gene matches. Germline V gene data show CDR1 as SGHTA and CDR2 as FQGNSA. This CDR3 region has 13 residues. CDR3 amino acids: CASRRGQEGGYTF. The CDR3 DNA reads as TGTGCCAGCAGAAGGGGACAGGAAGGCGGCTACACCTTC.

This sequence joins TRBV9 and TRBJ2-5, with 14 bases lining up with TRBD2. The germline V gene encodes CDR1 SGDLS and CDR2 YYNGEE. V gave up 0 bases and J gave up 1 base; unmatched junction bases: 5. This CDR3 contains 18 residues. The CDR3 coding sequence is TGTGCCAGCAGCGTAGCCCCTGGACTAGCGGGGGGCCAAGAGACCCAGTACTTC. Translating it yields CASSVAPGLAGGQETQYF.

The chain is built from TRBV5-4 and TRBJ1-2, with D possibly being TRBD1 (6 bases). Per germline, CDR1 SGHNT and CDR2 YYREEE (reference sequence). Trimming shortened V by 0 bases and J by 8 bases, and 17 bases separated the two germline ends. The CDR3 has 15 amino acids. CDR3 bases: TGTGCCAGCAGCTTGGACACAGGGTTAAGTCGAGGCTACACCTTC. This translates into CASSLDTGLSRGYTF.